This entry concerns a single T cell receptor beta chain. What antigen it recognizes has not been identified. Per-base qualities were not stored, and no clone one base away is much larger. The collaborating institutions used their own protocols to collect whole blood in K2EDTA tubes. For TCRbeta analysis, collaborators shipped samples in one of three forms: frozen whole blood, isolated PBMCs, or DNA extracted from either of those sample types. These data come from a study of blood T cell repertoires in COVID-19 (dated by TCRdb to 2020 to 2021). In the study overall: Samples covering the acute and convalescent phases of COVID-19 were provided by collaborators in the United States, Italy and Spain. The material from the prospective study consisted of cDNA or gDNA derived from T cells, B-cell-depleted T cells, or PBMCs. Deeply sampled blood TCRbeta repertoires from subjects exposed to, actively infected with, or recovered from COVID-19 were included in the dataset. A freely available public database, intended as a resource for researchers studying the immune response to SARS-CoV-2, is where the repertoires were released. Samples came from the ongoing ImmuneRACE study (first 160 participants) plus 1,254 subjects from 6 global collaborators. A de-identified subject ID, COVID-19 status, age in years and sex were almost always included in the sample metadata. HLA class I and class II types, where available, came from metadata supplied by the sample provider rather than from assay-based typing.

The germline V end is reduced by 5 bases and the J end by 6 bases; junction bases left unmatched: 8. From the germline V gene, CDR1 is MNHEY and CDR2 is SVGEGT. Reading from cysteine to phenylalanine, the CDR3 counts 15 amino acids. Only CDR3 DNA remains: 45 bases, in frame from the first base. TCRbeta CDR3 regions were amplified from genomic DNA using the immunoSEQ Assay, a bias-controlled multiplex PCR. For the original study's pipeline: The number of nucleated cells in each sample was estimated from the amplification of reference gene primers within the assay. To quantify the absolute abundance of each unique TCRbeta CDR3 rearrangement, sequence reads were collapsed and filtered. For each sample, productive Simpson clonality was calculated by taking the square root of Simpson's diversity index across productive rearrangements. TCRdb re-hosts the immuneACCESS table, in-frame sequences only. Its copies lack some clones; in the studies checked, an unresolved V gene accounts for under half of them, and the cause for the rest is not known. That table supplies the V and J calls and clone size; D and trimming were determined from the DNA. This sample comprises 65,000 to 75,000 clones, 83% of them detected only once. 40% to 45% of the sample lies in the top ten.

The research as a whole found: Clinical and demographic metadata were provided uncurated, with the amount varying by source and participant.

Source material: peripheral blood. The sequence is built from TRBV6-2 or TRBV6-3 and TRBJ1-1, with 11 bases in between that match TRBD1. The TCR sequence derives from a man older than 75 with acute or convalescent COVID-19. The CDR3 is CASSGSPGQGAEAFF. The nucleotide sequence is TGTGCCAGCAGTGGGTCCCCGGGACAGGGGGCTGAAGCTTTCTTT.